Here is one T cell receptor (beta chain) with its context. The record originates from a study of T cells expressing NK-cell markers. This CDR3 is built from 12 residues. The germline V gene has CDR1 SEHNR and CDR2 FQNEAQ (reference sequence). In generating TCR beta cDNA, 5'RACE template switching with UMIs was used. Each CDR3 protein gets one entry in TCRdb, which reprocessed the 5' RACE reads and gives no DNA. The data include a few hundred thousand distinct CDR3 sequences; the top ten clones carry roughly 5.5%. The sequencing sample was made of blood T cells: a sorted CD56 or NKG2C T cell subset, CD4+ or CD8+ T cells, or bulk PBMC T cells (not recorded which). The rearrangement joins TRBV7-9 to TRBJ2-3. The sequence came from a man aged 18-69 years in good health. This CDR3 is CASSEIADTQYF.